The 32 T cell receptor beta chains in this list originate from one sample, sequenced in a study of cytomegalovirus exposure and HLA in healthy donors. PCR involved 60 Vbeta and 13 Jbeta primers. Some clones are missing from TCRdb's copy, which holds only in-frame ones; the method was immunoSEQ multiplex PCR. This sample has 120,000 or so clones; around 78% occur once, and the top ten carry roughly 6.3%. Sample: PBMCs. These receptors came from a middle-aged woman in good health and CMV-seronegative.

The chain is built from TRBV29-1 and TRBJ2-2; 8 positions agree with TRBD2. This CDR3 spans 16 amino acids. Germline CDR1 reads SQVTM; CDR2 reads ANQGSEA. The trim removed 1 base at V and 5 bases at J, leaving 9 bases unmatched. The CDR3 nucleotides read TGCAGCGTTGAAGCCCCGAGCGGGAGAGGTACCGGGGAGCTGTTTTTT. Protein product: CSVEAPSGRGTGELFF.

The CDR3 reads CASSPNSYNQPQHF. The DNA for the CDR3 is TGTGCCAGCAGCCCCAACAGTTACAATCAGCCCCAGCATTTT. This chain connects TRBV6-5 to TRBJ1-5; D is uncertain. Germline-derived CDR1 and CDR2 are MNHEY and SVGAGI. CDR3 size: 14 residues. V lost 6 bases to trimming and J lost 3 bases, with 12 bases between them.

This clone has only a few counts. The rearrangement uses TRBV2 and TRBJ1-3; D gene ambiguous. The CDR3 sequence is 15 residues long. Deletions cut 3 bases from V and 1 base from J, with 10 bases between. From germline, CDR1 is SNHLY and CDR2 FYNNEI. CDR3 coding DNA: TGTGCCAGCAGTGAGCAGGATACTTCTGGAAACACCATATATTTT. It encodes CASSEQDTSGNTIYF.

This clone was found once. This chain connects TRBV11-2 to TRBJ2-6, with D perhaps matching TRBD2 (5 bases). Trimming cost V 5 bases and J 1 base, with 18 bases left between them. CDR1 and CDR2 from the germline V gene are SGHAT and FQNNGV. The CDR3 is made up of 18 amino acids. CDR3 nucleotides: TGTGCCAGCAGCGAGAGAGGGAGACCCTCATCTGGGGCCAACGTCCTGACTTTC. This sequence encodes CASSERGRPSSGANVLTF.

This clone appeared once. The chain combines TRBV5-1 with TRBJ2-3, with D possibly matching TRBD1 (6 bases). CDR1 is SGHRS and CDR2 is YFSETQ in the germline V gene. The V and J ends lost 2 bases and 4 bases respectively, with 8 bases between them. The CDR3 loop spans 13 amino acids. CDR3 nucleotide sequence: TGCGCCAGCAGCTTCTCAGGGGCAGATACGCAGTATTTT. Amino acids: CASSFSGADTQYF. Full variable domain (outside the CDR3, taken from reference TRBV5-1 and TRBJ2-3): KAGVTQTPRYLIKTRGQQVTLSCSPISGHRSVSWYQQTPGQGLQFLFEYFSETQRNKGNFPGRFSGRQFSNSRSEMNVSTLELGDSALYLCASSFSGADTQYFGPGTRLTVL.

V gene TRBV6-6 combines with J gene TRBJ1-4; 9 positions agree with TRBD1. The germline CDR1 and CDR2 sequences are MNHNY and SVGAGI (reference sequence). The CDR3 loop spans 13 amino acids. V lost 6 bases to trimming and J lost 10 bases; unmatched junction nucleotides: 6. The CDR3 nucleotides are TGTGCCAGCAGGGGAGACAGGGGGGGAAAACTGTTTTTT. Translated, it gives CASRGDRGGKLFF.

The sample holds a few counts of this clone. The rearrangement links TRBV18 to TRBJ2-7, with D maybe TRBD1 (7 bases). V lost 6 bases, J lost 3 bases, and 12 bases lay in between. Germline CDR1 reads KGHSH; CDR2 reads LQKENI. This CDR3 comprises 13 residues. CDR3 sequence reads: CASSGTAGYEQYF. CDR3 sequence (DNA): TGTGCCAGCTCCGGGACAGCGGGCTACGAGCAGTACTTC.

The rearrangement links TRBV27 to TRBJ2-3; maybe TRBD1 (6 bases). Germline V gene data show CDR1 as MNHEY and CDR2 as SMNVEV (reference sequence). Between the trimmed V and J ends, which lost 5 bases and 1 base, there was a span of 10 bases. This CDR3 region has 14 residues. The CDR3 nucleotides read TGTGCCAGCAGTATAGCAGGGGGCACAGATACGCAGTATTTT. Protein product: CASSIAGGTDTQYF.

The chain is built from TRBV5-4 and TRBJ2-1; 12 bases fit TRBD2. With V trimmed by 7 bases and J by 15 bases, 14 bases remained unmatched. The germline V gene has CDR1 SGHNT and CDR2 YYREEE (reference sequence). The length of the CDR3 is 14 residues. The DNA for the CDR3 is TGTGCCAGCTCTCCGTCGCAGACTAGCGGGAGTACGTTCTTC. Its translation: CASSPSQTSGSTFF.

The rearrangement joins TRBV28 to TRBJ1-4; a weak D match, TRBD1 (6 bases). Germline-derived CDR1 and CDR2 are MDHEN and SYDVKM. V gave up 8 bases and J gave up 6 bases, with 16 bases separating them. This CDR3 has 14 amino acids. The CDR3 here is CASHERDTDEKLFF. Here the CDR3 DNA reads TGTGCCAGCCATGAACGGGACACAGATGAAAAACTGTTTTTT.

DNA of the CDR3: TGTGCCGTGAACGGGGGGAGTAGCAATCAGCCCCAGCATTTT. It codes for CAVNGGSSNQPQHF. The rearrangement joins TRBV19 to TRBJ1-5, with D maybe TRBD1 (5 bases). Trimming cost V 11 bases and J 0 bases, with 14 bases left between them. This CDR3 spans 14 amino acids. Per the germline V gene, CDR1 is LNHDA and CDR2 is SQIVND (reference sequence).

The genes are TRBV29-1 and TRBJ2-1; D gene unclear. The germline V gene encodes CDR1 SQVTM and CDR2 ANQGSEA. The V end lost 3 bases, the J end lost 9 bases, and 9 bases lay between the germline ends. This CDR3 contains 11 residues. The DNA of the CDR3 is TGCAGCGTTGACCACGCCGGTGAGCAGTTCTTC. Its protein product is CSVDHAGEQFF.

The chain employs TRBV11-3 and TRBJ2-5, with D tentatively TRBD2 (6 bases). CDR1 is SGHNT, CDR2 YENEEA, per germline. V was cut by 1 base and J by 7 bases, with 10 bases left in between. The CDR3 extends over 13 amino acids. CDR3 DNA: TGTGCCAGCAGCTTAGGGCGGGATGGGACCCAGTACTTC. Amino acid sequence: CASSLGRDGTQYF. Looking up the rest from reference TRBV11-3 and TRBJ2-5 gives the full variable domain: EAGVVQSPRYKIIEKKQPVAFWCNPISGHNTLYWYLQNLGQGPELLIRYENEEAVDDSQLPKDRFSAERLKGVDSTLKIQPAELGDSAVYLCASSLGRDGTQYFGPGTRLLVL.

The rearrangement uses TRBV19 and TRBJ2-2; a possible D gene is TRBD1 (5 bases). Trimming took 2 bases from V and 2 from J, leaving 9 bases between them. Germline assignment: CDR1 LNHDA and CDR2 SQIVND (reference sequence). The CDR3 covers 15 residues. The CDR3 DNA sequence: TGTGCCAGTAGTATAAATGGGGCCAACACCGGGGAGCTGTTTTTT. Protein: CASSINGANTGELFF. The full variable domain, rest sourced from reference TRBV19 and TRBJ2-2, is DGGITQSPKYLFRKEGQNVTLSCEQNLNHDAMYWYRQDPGQGLRLIYYSQIVNDFQKGDIAEGYSVSREKKESFPLTVTSAQKNPTAFYLCASSINGANTGELFFGEGSRLTVL.

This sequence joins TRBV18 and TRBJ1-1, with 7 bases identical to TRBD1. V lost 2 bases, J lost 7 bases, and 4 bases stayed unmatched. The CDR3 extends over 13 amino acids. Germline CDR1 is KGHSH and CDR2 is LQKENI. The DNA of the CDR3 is TGTGCCAGCTCACCAGACAGGGCTGGTGAAGCTTTCTTT. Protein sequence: CASSPDRAGEAFF.

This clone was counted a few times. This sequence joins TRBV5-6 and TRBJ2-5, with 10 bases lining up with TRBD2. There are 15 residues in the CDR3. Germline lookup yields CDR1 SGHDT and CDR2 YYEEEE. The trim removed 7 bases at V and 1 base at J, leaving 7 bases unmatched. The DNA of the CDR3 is TGTGCCAGCGCTGACTTAGCGGGAGGCCAAGAGACCCAGTACTTC. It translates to CASADLAGGQETQYF.

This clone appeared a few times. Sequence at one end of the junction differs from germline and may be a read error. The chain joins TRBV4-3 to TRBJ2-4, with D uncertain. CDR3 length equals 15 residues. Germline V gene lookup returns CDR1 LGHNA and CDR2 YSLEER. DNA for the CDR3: TGCGCCAGCAGCCAAGAACGGCAAGCCAAAAACAGTCAGTACTTC. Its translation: CASSQERQAKNSQYF.

CDR3 nucleotide sequence: TGTGCCAGCAGACGAAGGACAGCTCCTGAAGCTTTCTTT. As protein: CASRRRTAPEAFF. V gene TRBV11-2 combines with J gene TRBJ1-1, with D perhaps TRBD1 (6 bases). Trimming pared 6 bases from V and 6 bases from J, leaving 14 bases between. The CDR3 is 13 residues long. The germline V gene has CDR1 SGHAT and CDR2 FQNNGV.

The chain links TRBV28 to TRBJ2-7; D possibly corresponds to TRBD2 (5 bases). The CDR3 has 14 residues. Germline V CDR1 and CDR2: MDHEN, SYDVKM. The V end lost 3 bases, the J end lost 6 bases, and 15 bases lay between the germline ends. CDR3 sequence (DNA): TGTGCCAGCAGTTTTCGGAGCGGACGGTCCGAGCAGTACTTC. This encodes CASSFRSGRSEQYF.

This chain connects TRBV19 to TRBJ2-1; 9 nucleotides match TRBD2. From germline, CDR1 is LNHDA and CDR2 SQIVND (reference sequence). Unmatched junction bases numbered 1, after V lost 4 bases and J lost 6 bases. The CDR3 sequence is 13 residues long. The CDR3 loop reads CASSKLAGNEQFF. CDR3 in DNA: TGTGCCAGTAGTAAACTAGCGGGCAATGAGCAGTTCTTC.

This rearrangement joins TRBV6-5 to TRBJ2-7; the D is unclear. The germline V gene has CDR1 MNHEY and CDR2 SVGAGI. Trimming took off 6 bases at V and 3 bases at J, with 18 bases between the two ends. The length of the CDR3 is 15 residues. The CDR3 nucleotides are TGTGCCAGCAGCGTAGGCAAGATTGGGCGCTACGAGCAGTACTTC. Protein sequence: CASSVGKIGRYEQYF.

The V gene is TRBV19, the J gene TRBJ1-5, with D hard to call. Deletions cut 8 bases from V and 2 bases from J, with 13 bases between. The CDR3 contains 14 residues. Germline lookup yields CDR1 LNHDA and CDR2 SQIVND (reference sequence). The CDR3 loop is CASDTARGNQPQHF. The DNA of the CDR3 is TGTGCCAGTGACACCGCGCGTGGCAATCAGCCCCAGCATTTT.

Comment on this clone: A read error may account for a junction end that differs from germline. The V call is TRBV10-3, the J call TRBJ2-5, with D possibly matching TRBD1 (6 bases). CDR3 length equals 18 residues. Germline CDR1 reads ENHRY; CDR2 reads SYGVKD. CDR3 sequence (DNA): TGTGCCATCAGTGAGTCCAGGGGCTTAGGGTTCGTTGGAGAGGCCCAGTACTTC. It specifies CAISESRGLGFVGEAQYF.

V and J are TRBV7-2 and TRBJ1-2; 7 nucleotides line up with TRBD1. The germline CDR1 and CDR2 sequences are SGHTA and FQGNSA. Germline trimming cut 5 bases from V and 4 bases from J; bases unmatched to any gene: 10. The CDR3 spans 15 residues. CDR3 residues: CASSPSAGGGYGYTF. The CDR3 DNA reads TGTGCCAGCAGCCCAAGCGCAGGGGGTGGCTATGGCTACACCTTC.

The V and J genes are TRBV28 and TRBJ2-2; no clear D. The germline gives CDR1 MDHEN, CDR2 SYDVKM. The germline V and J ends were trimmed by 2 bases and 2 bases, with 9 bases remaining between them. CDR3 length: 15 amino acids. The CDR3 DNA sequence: TGTGCCAGCAGTTTACTCCTAGGAAACACCGGGGAGCTGTTTTTT. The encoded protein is CASSLLLGNTGELFF.

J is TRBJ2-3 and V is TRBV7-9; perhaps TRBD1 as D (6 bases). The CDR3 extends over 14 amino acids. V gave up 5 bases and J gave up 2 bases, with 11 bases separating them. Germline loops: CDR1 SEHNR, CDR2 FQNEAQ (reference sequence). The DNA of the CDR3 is TGTGCCAGCAGCGCCGACAGGTCCACAGATACGCAGTATTTT. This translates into CASSADRSTDTQYF.

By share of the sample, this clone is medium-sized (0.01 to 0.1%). CDR3 residues: CASSLLGPLTPDEQYF. Here the CDR3 DNA reads TGTGCCAGCAGTTTATTGGGGCCCCTAACGCCTGACGAGCAGTACTTC. The chain combines TRBV27 with TRBJ2-7; D is possibly TRBD1 (5 bases). V lost 1 base and J lost 5, with 18 bases in between. CDR3 length: 16 amino acids. Germline-derived CDR1 and CDR2 are MNHEY and SMNVEV (reference sequence).

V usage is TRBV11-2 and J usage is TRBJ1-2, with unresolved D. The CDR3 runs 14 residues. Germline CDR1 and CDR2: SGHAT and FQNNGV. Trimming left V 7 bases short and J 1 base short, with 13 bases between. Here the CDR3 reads CASTGFADNYGYTF. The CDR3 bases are TGTGCCAGCACCGGGTTCGCCGATAACTATGGCTACACCTTC.

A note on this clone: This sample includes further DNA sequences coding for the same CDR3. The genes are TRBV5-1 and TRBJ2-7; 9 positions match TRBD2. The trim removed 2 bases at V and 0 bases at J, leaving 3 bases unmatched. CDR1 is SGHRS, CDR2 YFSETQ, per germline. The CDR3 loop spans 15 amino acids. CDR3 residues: CASSFTSGSSYEQYF. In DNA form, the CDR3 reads TGCGCCAGCAGCTTCACTAGCGGGTCCTCCTACGAGCAGTACTTC.

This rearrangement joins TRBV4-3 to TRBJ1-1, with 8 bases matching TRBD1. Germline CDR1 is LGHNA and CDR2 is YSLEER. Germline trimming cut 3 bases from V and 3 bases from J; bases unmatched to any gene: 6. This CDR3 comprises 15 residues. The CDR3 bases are TGCGCCAGCAGCCAGGACAGGGTCGTGTACACTGAAGCTTTCTTT. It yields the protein CASSQDRVVYTEAFF.

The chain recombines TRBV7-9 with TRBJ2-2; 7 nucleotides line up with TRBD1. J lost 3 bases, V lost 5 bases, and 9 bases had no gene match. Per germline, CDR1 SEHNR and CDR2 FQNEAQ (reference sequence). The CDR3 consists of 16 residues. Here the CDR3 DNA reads TGTGCCAGCAGCACCCTGACAGGGCAGCACACCGGGGAGCTGTTTTTT. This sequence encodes CASSTLTGQHTGELFF.

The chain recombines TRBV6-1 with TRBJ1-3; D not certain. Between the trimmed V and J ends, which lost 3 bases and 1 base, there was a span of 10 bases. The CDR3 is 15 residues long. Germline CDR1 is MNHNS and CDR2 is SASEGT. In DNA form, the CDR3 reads TGTGCCAGCAGTGAGCAGGTTGAGTCTGGAAACACCATATATTTT. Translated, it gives CASSEQVESGNTIYF.